The 25 T cell receptor beta chains presented below share a single source sample, sequenced in a study of cytomegalovirus exposure and HLA in healthy donors. Primers for the PCR totalled 60 Vbeta and 13 Jbeta. Sequencing was performed with immunoSEQ multiplex PCR; in TCRdb, only in-frame clones are kept and a portion is missing. The table records tens of thousands of clones, around 81% of them present only once. The source material was PBMCs. Source of these receptors: a man aged 30-40 years in good health and CMV-seronegative.

The chain uses TRBV5-1 and TRBJ2-1; 10 bases map to TRBD1. The V segment lost 4 bases and the J segment 8 bases; nucleotides outside the gene matches: 9. There are 15 residues in the CDR3. Germline CDR1 is SGHRS and CDR2 is YFSETQ. In DNA, the CDR3 is TGCGCCAGCAGCCACGACAGGGGGCGAGGAGATGAGCAGTTCTTC. Protein: CASSHDRGRGDEQFF.

In DNA, the CDR3 is TGTGCCATCAGTGAACGCAGGGGAGGGTCGAACACTGAAGCTTTCTTT. Residues: CAISERRGGSNTEAFF. The chain recombines TRBV10-3 with TRBJ1-1; tentatively, D is TRBD1 (6 bases). CDR3 length equals 16 residues. Trimming took off 3 bases at V and 1 base at J, with 15 bases between the two ends. Germline values: CDR1 ENHRY, CDR2 SYGVKD.

This chain uses TRBV5-1 with TRBJ1-1, with TRBD1 matching 8 bases. This CDR3 region has 13 residues. The V and J ends lost 2 bases and 12 bases, in that order; junction bases with no gene match: 9. Germline CDR1 SGHRS, CDR2 YFSETQ. As DNA, the CDR3 is TGCGCCAGCAGCTTCCCCGGACAGGGTATGACTTTCTTT. It codes for CASSFPGQGMTFF.

The J gene is TRBJ2-7, the V gene TRBV9; TRBD1 aligns across 9 bases. Germline assignment: CDR1 SGDLS and CDR2 YYNGEE. The CDR3 runs to 15 residues. The junction had 2 bases not matched to a gene; V was cut back by 1 base and J by 0 bases. The CDR3 protein is CASSVRDRDSYEQYF. Here the CDR3 DNA reads TGTGCCAGCAGCGTACGGGACAGGGACTCCTACGAGCAGTACTTC. The variable domain in full, completed from reference TRBV9 and TRBJ2-7, reads DSGVTQTPKHLITATGQRVTLRCSPRSGDLSVYWYQQSLDQGLQFLIQYYNGEERAKGNILERFSAQQFPDLHSELNLSSLELGDSALYFCASSVRDRDSYEQYFGPGTRLTVT.

This chain uses TRBV9 with TRBJ2-5; 11 bases line up with TRBD2. This CDR3 region has 14 residues. Germline trimming cut 4 bases from V and 5 bases from J; bases unmatched to any gene: 4. CDR1 and CDR2 from the germline V gene are SGDLS and YYNGEE. In DNA form, the CDR3 reads TGTGCCAGCAGCACTAGCGGGGGCGGGGAGACCCAGTACTTC. This sequence encodes CASSTSGGGETQYF.

This clone was seen a few times. This rearrangement joins TRBV6-5 to TRBJ2-7; the D gene is possibly TRBD2 (7 bases). Germline V lookup: CDR1 MNHEY, CDR2 SVGAGI. The CDR3 extends over 14 amino acids. V was shortened by 2 bases and J by 7 bases, with 15 bases between the two germline ends. CDR3 DNA: TGTGCCAGCAGTTACATTGGGGGAGGGGGAGAGCAGTACTTC. Its translation: CASSYIGGGGEQYF.

V usage is TRBV11-3 and J usage is TRBJ1-6; D call uncertain. Trimming pared 6 bases from V and 8 bases from J, leaving 11 bases between. Germline lookup yields CDR1 SGHNT and CDR2 YENEEA. This CDR3 is 13 amino acids long. CDR3 loop: CASSTTQDSPLHF. In DNA form, the CDR3 reads TGTGCCAGCAGTACCACTCAGGATTCACCCCTCCACTTT.

This clone is a singleton in its sample. This chain links TRBV6-1 with TRBJ2-1; 8 bases are a match to TRBD2. V lost 6 bases, J lost 13 bases, and 8 bases stayed unmatched. The germline gives CDR1 MNHNS, CDR2 SASEGT. The CDR3 extends over 12 amino acids. This CDR3 is CASSALGLDQFF. CDR3 bases: TGTGCCAGCAGCGCCCTGGGACTAGACCAGTTCTTC.

The genes are TRBV6-6 and TRBJ1-1; D might be TRBD1 (6 bases). The CDR3 is 15 amino acids. Per germline, CDR1 MNHNY and CDR2 SVGAGI (reference sequence). The germline V and J ends were trimmed by 4 bases and 5 bases, with 17 bases remaining between them. CDR3 DNA: TGTGCCAGCAGTTCGGAAACACAGGGTAGAACTGAAGCTTTCTTT. Protein: CASSSETQGRTEAFF.

This rearrangement joins TRBV5-5 to TRBJ1-2; no reliable D call. V lost 0 bases to trimming and J lost 2 bases, with 5 bases between them. Germline V lookup: CDR1 SGHKS, CDR2 YYEKEE (reference sequence). This CDR3 has 13 amino acids. CDR3 sequence reads: CASSLVENYGYTF. The DNA of the CDR3 is TGTGCCAGCAGCTTGGTAGAGAACTATGGCTACACCTTC.

This chain joins TRBV9 and TRBJ2-5, with TRBD2 matching over 8 bases. Looked up from germline, CDR1 is SGDLS and CDR2 is YYNGEE. The J segment lost 0 bases and the V segment lost 2 bases, leaving 3 bases of the junction unmatched. The CDR3 length is 15 residues. CDR3 coding DNA: TGTGCCAGCAGCGTTAGCGGGGCGTACCAAGAGACCCAGTACTTC. It codes for CASSVSGAYQETQYF.

The chain couples TRBV18 to TRBJ1-1, with D possibly matching TRBD1 (6 bases). Deletions cut 4 bases from V and 4 bases from J, with 22 bases between. Germline assignment: CDR1 KGHSH and CDR2 LQKENI. The CDR3 sequence is 17 residues long. CDR3 nucleotide sequence: TGTGCCAGCTCACTCACCCCCATGGGGGCAGGGAGCACTGAAGCTTTCTTT. Its protein is CASSLTPMGAGSTEAFF.

Points on this clone: This specimen includes other DNA sequences encoding the same CDR3. The gene calls are TRBV9 and TRBJ1-5; 8 bases align to TRBD1. The J segment lost 7 bases and the V segment lost 3 bases, leaving 9 bases of the junction unmatched. The CDR3 totals 15 residues. Germline V gives CDR1 SGDLS, CDR2 YYNGEE. The CDR3 DNA follows: TGTGCCAGCAGCGGATCGACAGGGGAAGGGCAGCCCCAGCATTTT. Protein product: CASSGSTGEGQPQHF.

This rearrangement joins TRBV29-1 to TRBJ2-1; 8 bases map to TRBD1. V lost 7 bases, J lost 3 bases, and 2 bases stayed unmatched. The CDR3 loop spans 12 amino acids. Germline V gene sequence: CDR1 SQVTM, CDR2 ANQGSEA. The CDR3 reads CSAGQGYNEQFF. The CDR3 nucleotides read TGCAGCGCTGGACAGGGCTACAATGAGCAGTTCTTC.

CDR3: CASSQVLRLLSTDTQYF. Written as DNA, the CDR3 is TGCGCCAGCAGCCAAGTCCTTCGACTCCTTAGCACAGATACGCAGTATTTT. The chain couples TRBV4-3 to TRBJ2-3; D unresolved. V was trimmed by 1 base and J by 0 bases, leaving 14 bases between them. The CDR3 consists of 17 residues. Germline V CDR1 and CDR2: LGHNA, YSLEER.

This sequence joins TRBV5-1 and TRBJ2-5; 9 nucleotides match TRBD1. The CDR3 is 17 amino acids. Germline V CDR1 and CDR2: SGHRS, YFSETQ. V lost 4 bases and J lost 1; bases outside the gene matches: 11. CDR3 loop: CASSRQQGALVQETQYF. DNA of the CDR3: TGCGCCAGCAGCCGTCAACAGGGGGCCCTCGTCCAAGAGACCCAGTACTTC. The whole variable domain, remainder taken from reference TRBV5-1 and TRBJ2-5, is KAGVTQTPRYLIKTRGQQVTLSCSPISGHRSVSWYQQTPGQGLQFLFEYFSETQRNKGNFPGRFSGRQFSNSRSEMNVSTLELGDSALYLCASSRQQGALVQETQYFGPGTRLLVL.

V and J are TRBV27 and TRBJ1-2; D possibly corresponds to TRBD1 (6 bases). Germline CDR1 reads MNHEY; CDR2 reads SMNVEV (reference sequence). Trimming removed 4 bases at V and 4 bases at J, with 10 bases between. There are 13 residues in the CDR3. The CDR3 here is CASSSQGSYGYTF. CDR3 coding DNA: TGTGCCAGCAGTTCACAGGGCTCCTATGGCTACACCTTC.

This clone was detected a few times. This sequence joins TRBV7-9 and TRBJ2-7; 8 bases fit TRBD1. The CDR3 spans 12 residues. With V trimmed by 1 base and J by 7 bases, 0 bases remained unmatched. Looked up from germline, CDR1 is SEHNR and CDR2 is FQNEAQ (reference sequence). CDR3 bases: TGTGCCAGCAGCTTAGGGACAGGGGAGCAGTACTTC. Protein sequence: CASSLGTGEQYF.

The chain joins TRBV10-3 to TRBJ1-1, with D tentatively TRBD1 (6 bases). The CDR3 is 13 residues long. Trimming cost V 7 bases and J 0 bases, with 9 bases left between them. CDR1 ENHRY and CDR2 SYGVKD come from the germline V gene. The CDR3 coding sequence is TGTGCCATCATCGGACAGTTGAACACTGAAGCTTTCTTT. Amino acid sequence: CAIIGQLNTEAFF.

This sequence joins TRBV5-1 and TRBJ1-1; D call uncertain. From germline, CDR1 is SGHRS and CDR2 YFSETQ. The CDR3 loop spans 15 amino acids. With 5 bases removed from V and 1 base from J, the gap between germline ends came to 15 bases. The CDR3 DNA follows: TGCGCCAGCAGTGTGGCAGGCCGCTCGAACACTGAAGCTTTCTTT. Its translation is CASSVAGRSNTEAFF.

This chain links TRBV9 with TRBJ1-1; a possible D gene is TRBD1 (6 bases). Germline CDR1 is SGDLS and CDR2 is YYNGEE. V was clipped by 1 base and J by 3 bases, with 13 bases between them. The CDR3 spans 15 residues. The DNA of the CDR3 is TGTGCCAGCAGCGTATCAACAGGGAAGGACACTGAAGCTTTCTTT. Its translation is CASSVSTGKDTEAFF.

This chain uses TRBV10-2 with TRBJ2-7; D gene unclear. Trimming took 3 bases from V and 3 from J, leaving 3 bases between them. Germline assignment: CDR1 WSHSY and CDR2 SAAADI. The CDR3 runs 11 residues. The CDR3 sequence is CASSDIYEQYF. The CDR3 DNA reads TGCGCCAGCAGTGACATCTACGAGCAGTACTTC.

V and J are TRBV7-9 and TRBJ1-4, with 7 bases identical to TRBD1. V shed 1 base and J 3 bases; nucleotides not matched to a gene: 5. Germline CDR1 SEHNR, CDR2 FQNEAQ (reference sequence). The CDR3 totals 16 residues. The CDR3 DNA sequence: TGTGCCAGCAGCTTAGAGTCAGGGGGACCTAATGAAAAACTGTTTTTT. Protein: CASSLESGGPNEKLFF.

Points on this clone: Germline is not matched at one junction end, which may reflect a read error. The sample holds other DNA sequences that translate to the same CDR3. The rearrangement links TRBV5-1 to TRBJ2-1, with 7 bases fitting TRBD1. CDR1 SGHRS and CDR2 YFSETQ come from the germline V gene. The CDR3 totals 13 residues. Here the CDR3 reads CASSATGYNEQFF. The DNA for the CDR3 is TGCGCTAGCAGCGCGACAGGGTACAATGAGCAGTTCTTC.

The J gene is TRBJ2-1, the V gene TRBV5-4, with D maybe TRBD2 (5 bases). This CDR3 is built from 15 residues. Trimming removed 0 bases at V and 9 bases at J, with 16 bases between. Germline CDR1 SGHNT, CDR2 YYREEE (reference sequence). The CDR3 coding sequence is TGTGCCAGCAGCTTGGGGACCTCTGAGGGTAGTGAGCAGTTCTTC. As protein: CASSLGTSEGSEQFF.